This T cell receptor (beta chain) originates from a study of T cell responses to AZD1222 COVID-19 vaccine. Study in general: Researchers grouped second doses given at about 4 or about 12 weeks into one pool. Study findings and constraints: The sample set comprised mostly white British donors with more females, and clonal diversity was possibly underestimated. Nearly half of spike-specific TCRs reportedly target variant regions that are unmutated in the B.1.351 and B.1.1.7 variants.

The CDR3 extends over 13 amino acids. Trimming took off 1 base at V and 0 bases at J, with 3 bases between the two ends. The germline V gene has CDR1 SGHTA and CDR2 FQGNSA. A note on this clone: Antigen unknown.

Libraries were prepared by immunoSEQ multiplex PCR; TCRdb keeps only in-frame clonotypes and omits some of them. The data show 100,000 or so clones, 88% seen once. This sequence was found in an adult in good health. The chain uses TRBV7-2 and TRBJ2-5; no reliable D call. The sample consisted of peripheral blood, taken on day 0 of AZD1222 vaccination. The CDR3 is CASSLEDQETQYF. The CDR3, as DNA: TGTGCCAGCAGCTTAGAAGACCAAGAGACCCAGTACTTC.